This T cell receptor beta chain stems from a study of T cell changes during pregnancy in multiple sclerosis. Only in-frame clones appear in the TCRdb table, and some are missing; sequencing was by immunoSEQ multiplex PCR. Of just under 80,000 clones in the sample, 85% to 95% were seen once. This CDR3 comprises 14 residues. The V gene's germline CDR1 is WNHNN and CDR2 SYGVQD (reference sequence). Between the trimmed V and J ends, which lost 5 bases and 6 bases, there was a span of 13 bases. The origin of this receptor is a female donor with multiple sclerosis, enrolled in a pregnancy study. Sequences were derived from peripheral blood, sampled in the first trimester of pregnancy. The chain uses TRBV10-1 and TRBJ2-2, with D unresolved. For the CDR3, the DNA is TGCGCCAGCAGTTGGGCCCCCCAAGCCGGGGAGCTGTTTTTT. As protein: CASSWAPQAGELFF.